The subject of this entry is one T cell receptor beta chain. This sample stems from a study of blood T cell repertoires in COVID-19. The wider study: The study drew acute and convalescent COVID-19 samples from the United States, Italy and Spain. Nucleic acid was either cDNA or gDNA, and it came from T cells, B-cell-depleted T cells, or PBMCs.

Produced via immunoSEQ multiplex PCR; TCRdb's table is partial and in-frame only. The sample holds a few hundred thousand clones, approximately 90% seen once. The study recruited people aged roughly 18 to 95 years across roughly 25 US areas. Donors in Cohort 3 who had recovered were those with two negative PCRs, healthcare professional clearance, or resolution of their symptoms. The V end was cut by 4 bases, the J end by 1 base, with 12 bases between. The CDR3 is 15 residues long. Per the germline V gene, CDR1 is SGHDN and CDR2 is FVKESK. The rearrangement uses TRBV14 and TRBJ2-3, with D perhaps matching TRBD2 (6 bases). The sequence derives from a woman younger than 30 who had recovered from COVID-19. The sample was PBMCs or T cells enriched from blood (not recorded which). CDR3 loop: CASSPFSGRTDTQYF. The CDR3 coding sequence is TGTGCCAGCAGCCCGTTTAGCGGACGCACAGATACGCAGTATTTT.